The next 5 T cell receptor beta chains were all read from a single sample in a study of blood T cells in healthy people across ages. Alongside a J-beta primer mix, a sample-barcoded 5' primer served in a second PCR lasting roughly 7 to 12 cycles. TCRdb ran MiXCR on the 5' RACE reads and lists one entry per CDR3 protein. The table has around 790,000 distinct CDR3 sequences, approximately 48% seen once. The sample taken for sequencing was blood. The receptors were gathered from a man in his sixties in good health.

The CDR3 loop reads CASSLEVWNTEAFF. CDR3 nucleotides: TGTGCCAGCAGTTTAGAGGTTTGGAACACTGAAGCTTTCTTT. The chain couples TRBV12-3 or TRBV12-4 to TRBJ1-1; D is unclear. The CDR3 runs 14 residues. Trimming left V 1 base short and J 1 base short, with 7 bases between.

V is TRBV6-5 and J is TRBJ2-2, with D hard to call. The germline V gene has CDR1 MNHEY and CDR2 SVGAGI. Trimming stripped 7 bases from V and 1 base from J, with 7 bases between. The CDR3 has 13 residues. The CDR3 loop reads CASNAVNTGELFF. CDR3 DNA sequence: TGTGCCAGCAATGCAGTGAACACCGGGGAGCTGTTTTTT.

This chain links TRBV5-1 with TRBJ1-6; D gene unclear. The CDR3 is 14 amino acids. With 1 base removed from V and 11 bases from J, the gap between germline ends came to 13 bases. Looked up from germline, CDR1 is SGHRS and CDR2 is YFSETQ. Here the CDR3 reads CASSLLRENPPLHF. CDR3 in DNA: TGCGCCAGCAGCTTGTTGCGGGAGAATCCACCCCTCCACTTT.

This clonotype was seen more than once but under ten times. Here the CDR3 reads CSARDAGGANVLTF. The DNA for the CDR3 is TGCAGTGCTAGAGACGCGGGTGGGGCCAACGTCCTGACTTTC. This rearrangement joins TRBV20-1 to TRBJ2-6; D might be TRBD2 (5 bases). The CDR3 has 14 amino acids. V was trimmed by 0 bases and J by 3 bases, leaving 6 bases between them. The V gene's germline CDR1 is DFQATT and CDR2 SNEGSKA (reference sequence).

V is TRBV4-3 and J is TRBJ1-2; D is possibly TRBD1 (5 bases). This CDR3 is built from 17 residues. V lost 0 bases, J lost 2 bases, and 16 bases lay in between. Germline CDR1 reads LGHNA; CDR2 reads YSLEER. CDR3 amino acids: CASSQEGEGEANYGYTF. The CDR3, as DNA: TGCGCCAGCAGCCAAGAGGGGGAAGGGGAGGCCAACTATGGCTACACCTTC.